Listed below are T cell receptor beta chains from one sample, sequenced in a study of blood T cell repertoires in COVID-19. Sequencing used immunoSEQ multiplex PCR; TCRdb keeps in-frame clones, though not all of them. In the table there are about 260,000 clones, about 85% of which are singletons. The sequenced sample consisted of peripheral blood. These receptors all come from a human donor in a cohort sampled during active COVID-19. Both conserved end residues are part of each CDR3. A D gene is named only where the DNA matches it firmly. Some rows mark clone size as missing; the rest say once, few, many or name a class of expanded clone.

abundance | j_gene | v_gene | d_gene | CDR3aa | CDR3nt
- | TRBJ2-7 | TRBV9 | TRBD2 | CASSASGRDSYEQYF | TGTGCCAGCAGCGCTAGCGGGAGGGACTCCTACGAGCAGTACTTC
- | TRBJ2-4 | TRBV4-1 | TRBD2 | CASSQDLGREGPRVWKNIQYF | TGCGCCAGCAGCCAAGATCTTGGGCGGGAGGGCCCTAGGGTTTGGAAAAACATTCAGTACTTC
- | TRBJ2-7 | TRBV4-1 | TRBD1 | CASSQVGTGNREQYF | TGCGCCAGCAGCCAAGTGGGGACAGGGAATCGCGAGCAGTACTTC
once | TRBJ2-1 | TRBV13 | - | CASSLRGEQFF | TGTGCCAGCAGCTTACGGGGTGAGCAGTTCTTC
- | TRBJ2-1 | TRBV4-1 | - | CASSRNPSSSYNEQFF | TGCGCCAGCAGCCGGAACCCTAGCAGCTCCTACAATGAGCAGTTCTTC
- | TRBJ1-2 | TRBV28 | TRBD1 | CASRTGGYNYGYTF | TGTGCCAGCAGGACAGGGGGCTATAACTATGGCTACACCTTC
- | TRBJ2-7 | TRBV5-5 | - | CASSFLDRYEQYF | TGTGCCAGCAGCTTTTTGGACAGATACGAGCAGTACTTC
- | TRBJ1-5 | TRBV5-6 | - | CASSFQNQPQHF | TGTGCCAGCAGCTTTCAGAATCAGCCCCAGCATTTT
- | TRBJ1-2 | TRBV4-1 | TRBD1 | CASSQDRVRGFGQYGYTF | TGCGCCAGCAGCCAAGATCGGGTCAGGGGGTTCGGACAATATGGCTACACCTTC
once | TRBJ2-5 | TRBV7-8 | - | CASSSGTQYF | TGTGCCAGCAGCTCCGGGACCCAGTACTTC
- | TRBJ2-7 | TRBV28 | - | CASSRGTYEQYF | TGTGCCAGCAGTCGAGGGACCTACGAGCAGTACTTC
- | TRBJ1-1 | TRBV19 | - | CASSMAVSGTEAFF | TGTGCCAGTAGTATGGCGGTATCAGGGACTGAAGCTTTCTTT
- | TRBJ1-4 | TRBV4-3 | - | CASSQDRSGFQEKLFF | TGCGCCAGCAGCCAAGATCGGTCGGGGTTTCAAGAAAAACTGTTTTTT
- | TRBJ1-1 | TRBV18 | - | CASSRRGEAFF | TGTGCCAGCTCACGAAGGGGTGAAGCTTTCTTT
- | TRBJ2-3 | TRBV11-2 | - | CASSFRGPPPDTQYF | TGTGCCAGCAGCTTCAGGGGCCCCCCACCCGATACGCAGTATTTT
many | TRBJ2-7 | TRBV19 | - | CASSIGGGYEQYF | TGTGCCAGTAGTATAGGCGGAGGCTACGAGCAGTACTTC
- | TRBJ2-7 | TRBV3-1/TRBV3-2 | TRBD2 | CASSQDPSGSSIEQYF | TGTGCCAGCAGCCAAGATCCTAGCGGGAGCTCGATCGAGCAGTACTTC
- | TRBJ2-3 | TRBV5-1 | TRBD2 | CASSLGSSGADTQYF | TGCGCCAGCAGCTTGGGCTCTAGCGGGGCAGATACGCAGTATTTT
- | TRBJ2-2 | TRBV6-4 | - | CASSVDEGTGELFF | TGTGCCAGCAGTGTTGACGAGGGAACCGGGGAGCTGTTTTTT
- | TRBJ2-5 | TRBV12-3/TRBV12-4 | TRBD2 | CASSVGEGRTQYF | TGTGCCAGCAGTGTAGGGGAGGGCAGGACCCAGTACTTC
- | TRBJ1-1 | TRBV20-1 | - | CSPTLNTEAFF | TGCTCCCCAACTCTGAACACTGAAGCTTTCTTT
- | TRBJ2-3 | TRBV7-8 | TRBD1 | CASSSQQGYADTQYF | TGTGCCAGCAGCTCTCAACAGGGGTACGCAGATACGCAGTATTTT
- | TRBJ1-4 | TRBV19 | - | CALKGRKKLFF | TGTGCCCTAAAGGGGCGGAAGAAACTGTTTTTT
- | TRBJ2-3 | TRBV2 | TRBD2 | CASSVERDTDTQYF | TGTGCCAGCAGTGTAGAGCGGGACACAGATACGCAGTATTTT
- | TRBJ2-7 | TRBV28 | - | CASSLPMGGNEQYF | TGTGCCAGCAGTTTGCCCATGGGGGGTAACGAGCAGTACTTC
once | TRBJ2-7 | TRBV7-9 | TRBD2 | CASSLDGTSRDPQYF | TGTGCCAGCAGCTTGGACGGGACTAGCCGGGATCCTCAGTACTTC
- | TRBJ1-1 | TRBV15 | - | CATSRRGGLSTEAFF | TGTGCCACCAGCAGGCGGGGGGGGCTTAGCACTGAAGCTTTCTTT
few | TRBJ1-1 | TRBV23-1 | - | CASSRAEAFF | TGCGCCAGCAGTCGCGCTGAAGCTTTCTTT
- | TRBJ1-5 | TRBV19 | TRBD1 | CASSNSGGFQPQHF | TGTGCCAGTAGTAATTCAGGGGGCTTTCAGCCCCAGCATTTT
- | TRBJ2-3 | TRBV5-1 | - | CASRGGTGSRDEGDTQYF | TGCGCCAGCAGAGGGGGAACAGGGAGTAGGGACGAAGGAGATACGCAGTATTTT
few | TRBJ1-2 | TRBV9 | TRBD1 | CASSVPGGAYGYTF | TGTGCCAGCAGCGTCCCAGGGGGCGCTTATGGCTACACCTTC
- | TRBJ1-2 | TRBV5-3 | - | CARSSSKPTRHGYTF | TGTGCCAGAAGCAGTTCGAAACCCACGCGGCATGGCTACACCTTC
- | TRBJ2-1 | TRBV4-3 | - | CASSQEVATYNEQFF | TGCGCCAGCAGCCAAGAGGTAGCTACCTACAATGAGCAGTTCTTC
- | TRBJ1-1 | TRBV18 | - | CASSPYPDRNTEAFF | TGTGCCAGCTCACCTTACCCAGACAGGAACACTGAAGCTTTCTTT
- | TRBJ2-2 | TRBV6-2/TRBV6-3 | - | CASSLSGMRATGELFF | TGTGCCAGCAGCCTTTCGGGTATGCGAGCCACCGGGGAGCTGTTTTTT
- | TRBJ2-3 | TRBV5-1 | - | CASSTKSGPGVTQYF | TGCGCCAGCAGCACAAAAAGCGGTCCGGGGGTTACGCAGTATTTT
- | TRBJ2-3 | TRBV5-1 | TRBD2 | CASSLATSGTDTQYF | TGCGCCAGCAGCTTGGCAACTAGCGGCACAGATACGCAGTATTTT
few | TRBJ2-1 | TRBV27 | - | CASSSTVAAKVGEQFF | TGTGCCAGCAGTTCCACAGTAGCGGCTAAGGTTGGTGAGCAGTTCTTC
- | TRBJ2-3 | TRBV7-2 | - | CASSLSITDTQYF | TGTGCCAGCTCCCTAAGTATCACAGATACGCAGTATTTT
- | TRBJ2-1 | TRBV6-1 | - | CASSDQTGYEQFF | TGTGCCAGCAGTGACCAAACAGGGTACGAGCAGTTCTTC
- | TRBJ2-1 | TRBV12-3/TRBV12-4 | - | CASSLSIYNEQFF | TGTGCCAGCAGTTTGTCCATCTACAATGAGCAGTTCTTC
- | TRBJ2-7 | TRBV27 | TRBD2 | CASSLSGRREQYF | TGTGCCAGCAGTTTATCCGGGAGGAGAGAGCAGTACTTC
many | TRBJ1-6 | TRBV28 | - | CASNPSQGYNSPLHF | TGTGCCAGCAACCCATCGCAGGGGTATAATTCACCCCTCCACTTT
- | TRBJ2-3 | TRBV27 | - | CATGVTDTQYF | TGTGCCACCGGAGTCACAGATACGCAGTATTTT
once | TRBJ1-2 | TRBV6-5 | - | CASSYSQVYKTGYTF | TGTGCCAGCAGTTACTCGCAGGTATACAAGACGGGCTACACCTTC
- | TRBJ2-1 | TRBV10-3 | - | CAILTSYNEQFF | TGTGCCATCTTAACTTCTTACAATGAGCAGTTCTTC
- | TRBJ2-2 | TRBV5-8 | - | CASSFTRGRTGELFF | TGTGCCAGCAGCTTCACCAGGGGTCGGACCGGGGAGCTGTTTTTT
once | TRBJ2-1 | TRBV9 | TRBD1 | CASSAGQGAYNEQFF | TGTGCCAGCAGCGCAGGACAGGGGGCTTACAATGAGCAGTTCTTC
- | TRBJ1-1 | TRBV6-1 | - | CASSDPKTGNTYSYYTEAFF | TGTGCCAGCAGTGACCCCAAAACAGGGAACACATACTCTTACTACACTGAAGCTTTCTTT
- | TRBJ2-3 | TRBV7-8 | - | CASSLMLAADTQYF | TGTGCCAGCAGCTTAATGCTAGCAGCAGATACGCAGTATTTT
many | TRBJ2-3 | TRBV7-2 | - | CASSSMGARTDTQYF | TGTGCCAGCAGCTCCATGGGGGCTAGGACAGATACGCAGTATTTT
- | TRBJ2-1 | TRBV5-1 | TRBD2 | CASSGTSGSNNEQFF | TGCGCCAGCAGCGGGACTAGCGGGAGCAATAATGAGCAGTTCTTC